What follows are 28 T cell receptor beta chains derived from one specimen sequenced in a study of T cell responses to AZD1222 COVID-19 vaccine. Sequenced by immunoSEQ multiplex PCR; TCRdb stores in-frame clones only, minus some. In the table there are 140,000 to 150,000 clones, about 90% of which are singletons. This sample comprised peripheral blood, obtained on day 0 of AZD1222 vaccination. Receptors were obtained from an adult in good health.

This chain uses TRBV11-2 with TRBJ2-2; D is possibly TRBD1 (5 bases). CDR3 length: 14 residues. Germline values: CDR1 SGHAT, CDR2 FQNNGV. Trimming left V 6 bases short and J 5 bases short, with 13 bases between. In DNA, the CDR3 is TGTGCCAGCAGGCCGAACAGGTTAACCGGGGAGCTGTTTTTT. It codes for CASRPNRLTGELFF.

J is TRBJ2-1 and V is TRBV27, with 14 positions matching TRBD2. V gave up 8 bases and J gave up 7 bases; unmatched junction bases: 16. CDR3 length: 18 amino acids. Germline V gene data show CDR1 as MNHEY and CDR2 as SMNVEV (reference sequence). The CDR3 spells CASSAGTSGSERGNEQFF. The CDR3 bases are TGTGCCAGCTCTGCCGGGACTAGCGGGAGTGAGAGGGGGAATGAGCAGTTCTTC.

This clone was counted a single time. This chain connects TRBV5-4 to TRBJ2-5, with unresolved D. This CDR3 contains 14 residues. Germline assignment: CDR1 SGHNT and CDR2 YYREEE (reference sequence). Trimming removed 5 bases from V and 5 bases from J, with 16 bases in between. DNA for the CDR3: TGTGCCAGCAGGTCCAATTCCCGATCGGAGACCCAGTACTTC. It encodes CASRSNSRSETQYF.

The chain couples TRBV30 to TRBJ1-5; D gene ambiguous. The CDR3 runs 13 residues. The germline CDR1 and CDR2 sequences are GTSNPN and SVGIG (reference sequence). V was shortened by 5 bases and J by 3 bases, with 11 bases between the two germline ends. As DNA, the CDR3 is TGTGCCTGGGCGGACGGTAACAATCAGCCCCAGCATTTT. Its translation is CAWADGNNQPQHF.

V usage is TRBV10-2 and J usage is TRBJ1-2; D may be TRBD1 (6 bases). Germline V gene lookup returns CDR1 WSHSY and CDR2 SAAADI. Trimming pared 4 bases from V and 3 bases from J, leaving 9 bases between. There are 13 residues in the CDR3. This CDR3 reads CASSVDRYYGYTF. DNA of the CDR3: TGCGCCAGCAGTGTAGACAGGTACTATGGCTACACCTTC.

The J gene is TRBJ1-1, the V gene TRBV6-2 or TRBV6-3, with 7 nucleotides matching TRBD1. Germline CDR1 and CDR2: MNHEY and SVGEGT. The CDR3 spans 16 residues. V was pared by 6 bases and J by 1 base, with 11 bases of the junction left unmatched. DNA for the CDR3: TGTGCCAGCAGCCCACCACCGACAGGGAGGAACACTGAAGCTTTCTTT. Its protein product is CASSPPPTGRNTEAFF.

The J gene is TRBJ2-1, the V gene TRBV12-3 or TRBV12-4; the D is unclear. The CDR3 spans 8 residues. The CDR3 here is CGPEEQFF. In nucleotides, the CDR3 is TGTGGGCCTGAGGAGCAGTTCTTC.

CDR3 DNA: TGTGCCACCAGCAGGGACAGGAGGTCTTACAATGAGCAGTTCTTC. Its protein product is CATSRDRRSYNEQFF. V usage is TRBV15 and J usage is TRBJ2-1; TRBD1 matches 7 bases. Germline V gene data show CDR1 as LNHNV and CDR2 as YYDKDF (reference sequence). With V trimmed by 3 bases and J by 4 bases, 6 bases remained unmatched. CDR3 length: 15 amino acids.

This clone was counted a single time. J is TRBJ1-5 and V is TRBV28; 8 positions match TRBD1. The CDR3 runs to 15 residues. Germline CDR1 is MDHEN and CDR2 is SYDVKM. V shed 5 bases, J shed 6 bases, and the junction held 9 bases outside the gene matches. In nucleotides, the CDR3 is TGTGCCAGCAGTGCCCCGACAGGGGAGGGTCAGCCCCAGCATTTT. This gives the protein CASSAPTGEGQPQHF.

The chain recombines TRBV7-2 with TRBJ1-6; D gene ambiguous. V dropped 1 base and J dropped 5 bases, with 9 bases sitting between them. This CDR3 has 15 amino acids. CDR1 SGHTA and CDR2 FQGNSA come from the germline V gene. The DNA for the CDR3 is TGTGCCAGCAGCTTAGGAGTCAGAAATAATTCACCCCTCCACTTT. This encodes CASSLGVRNNSPLHF.

The chain links TRBV10-1 to TRBJ1-2, with D possibly TRBD1 on 5 matching bases. V lost 4 bases to trimming and J lost 2 bases, with 5 bases between them. CDR1 is WNHNN and CDR2 is SYGVQD in the germline V gene (reference sequence). The CDR3 loop spans 12 amino acids. The CDR3 region has the DNA TGCGCCAGCAGTGGGGGGAACTATGGCTACACCTTC. It encodes CASSGGNYGYTF.

The gene calls are TRBV14 and TRBJ1-5; 8 bases line up with TRBD1. V was pared by 8 bases and J by 7 bases, with 7 bases of the junction left unmatched. The CDR3 is made up of 13 amino acids. The V gene's germline CDR1 is SGHDN and CDR2 FVKESK. CDR3 nucleotides: TGTGCCAGCCCCAGGGGGCACGGGCAGCCCCAGCATTTT. It yields the protein CASPRGHGQPQHF.

CDR3 sequence: CSVEGWAGPNNEQFF. As DNA, the CDR3 is TGCAGCGTTGAAGGGTGGGCGGGACCAAACAATGAGCAGTTCTTC. This rearrangement joins TRBV29-1 to TRBJ2-1, with a possible D match to TRBD2 (6 bases). This CDR3 comprises 15 residues. Germline V gene data show CDR1 as SQVTM and CDR2 as ANQGSEA. With 1 base removed from V and 5 bases from J, the gap between germline ends came to 15 bases.

The J gene is TRBJ2-3, the V gene TRBV15, with D uncertain. The CDR3 is 12 amino acids. Per the germline V gene, CDR1 is LNHNV and CDR2 is YYDKDF (reference sequence). Trimming shortened V by 6 bases and J by 3 bases, and 7 bases separated the two germline ends. Here the CDR3 reads CATRERTDTQYF. CDR3 DNA: TGTGCCACCAGGGAAAGAACAGATACGCAGTATTTT.

This clone has only one observation. The chain links TRBV12-3 or TRBV12-4 to TRBJ2-2; a possible D gene is TRBD1 (6 bases). This CDR3 is 13 amino acids long. Trimming pared 2 bases from V and 5 bases from J, leaving 6 bases between. The CDR3 nucleotides read TGTGCCAGCAGTTTAAGGGGGACCGGGGAGCTGTTTTTT. This encodes CASSLRGTGELFF.

This clone has just one count. The rearrangement uses TRBV4-3 and TRBJ2-7; 9 bases match TRBD1. After removal of 4 bases from V and 3 bases from J, the junction contained 7 bases not matched to a gene. CDR1 is LGHNA and CDR2 is YSLEER in the germline V gene. The CDR3 length is 15 residues. CDR3 residues: CASSRDRGNFYEQYF. The CDR3, as DNA: TGCGCCAGCAGCCGCGACAGGGGGAATTTCTACGAGCAGTACTTC.

The chain carries TRBV12-5 and TRBJ2-2, with D uncertain. V was cut by 7 bases and J by 8 bases, with 11 bases left in between. Germline values: CDR1 LGHNT, CDR2 FRNRAP. This CDR3 is built from 12 residues. The CDR3 DNA reads as TGTGCTAGTGAGGGTCCGCTAGGGGAGCTGTTTTTT. Translation: CASEGPLGELFF.

The chain couples TRBV2 to TRBJ1-2; D unresolved. The CDR3 contains 11 residues. V lost 6 bases and J 7 bases, leaving 9 bases between the germline ends. CDR1 SNHLY and CDR2 FYNNEI come from the germline V gene. This chain's CDR3 is CASRPDSGYTF. CDR3 nucleotide sequence: TGTGCCAGCAGGCCAGATAGTGGCTACACCTTC. The complete variable domain, with remaining parts taken from reference TRBV2 and TRBJ1-2, reads EPEVTQTPSHQVTQMGQEVILRCVPISNHLYFYWYRQILGQKVEFLVSFYNNEISEKSEIFDDQFSVERPDGSNFTLKIRSTKLEDSAMYFCASRPDSGYTFGSGTRLTVV.

This chain joins TRBV30 and TRBJ2-2; D tentatively reads TRBD1 or TRBD2 (5 bases each). Trimming stripped 0 bases from V and 6 bases from J, with 14 bases between. Germline V gene data show CDR1 as GTSNPN and CDR2 as SVGIG (reference sequence). The CDR3 consists of 15 residues. This CDR3 reads CAWSVPGAGAGELFF. In nucleotides, the CDR3 is TGTGCCTGGAGTGTACCCGGGGCGGGCGCCGGGGAGCTGTTTTTT.

This clone was observed a single time. At one of its ends the junction is not consistent with the germline gene, which may arise from a read error. V gene TRBV30 combines with J gene TRBJ1-1; no firm D call. The CDR3 contains 8 residues. Germline V gene lookup returns CDR1 GTSNPN and CDR2 SVGIG (reference sequence). The CDR3 region is CAWNKAFF. The CDR3 DNA reads as TGTGCTTGGAATAAAGCTTTCTTT.

This clone was seen once. V is TRBV21-1 and J is TRBJ1-4; the table's D call, TRBD1, has no DNA check behind it. TRBV21-1 is a documented pseudogene. The CDR3 consists of 15 residues. The CDR3 DNA sequence: TGTGCCAGCAGCAAAGCAGGGGACAGGGAGAAGAAACTGTTTTTT. This encodes CASSKAGDREKKLFF.

In its sample, this clone was seen once. This chain connects TRBV30 to TRBJ2-5, with D uncertain. The germline V and J ends were trimmed by 3 bases and 5 bases, with 7 bases remaining between them. The CDR3 length is 11 residues. Germline V gives CDR1 GTSNPN, CDR2 SVGIG (reference sequence). The CDR3 is CAWRGWETQYF. For the CDR3, the DNA is TGTGCCTGGAGGGGTTGGGAGACCCAGTACTTC.

This chain uses TRBV19 with TRBJ2-2; TRBD1 might be the D (6 bases). The germline V and J ends were trimmed by 5 bases and 3 bases, with 19 bases remaining between them. Looked up from germline, CDR1 is LNHDA and CDR2 is SQIVND (reference sequence). The CDR3 contains 17 residues. Here the CDR3 DNA reads TGTGCCAGTAGTGTCTCCGGGTCACAGGGATACACCGGGGAGCTGTTTTTT. This sequence encodes CASSVSGSQGYTGELFF.

The gene calls are TRBV12-2 and TRBJ1-1. TRBV12-2 is recorded as a pseudogene. The CDR3 covers 15 residues. CDR3 nucleotides: TGTGCAAGTCGCTTCCACCGGGGAGGCGGCACTGAAGCTTTCTTT. It yields the protein CASRFHRGGGTEAFF.

The gene calls are TRBV19 and TRBJ2-5; the match to TRBD2 covers 13 bases. Unmatched junction bases numbered 5, after V lost 8 bases and J lost 5 bases. Germline CDR1 reads LNHDA; CDR2 reads SQIVND (reference sequence). This CDR3 is built from 14 residues. CDR3 in amino acids: CASGLAGVSETQYF. CDR3 DNA: TGTGCCAGTGGACTAGCGGGAGTTTCGGAGACCCAGTACTTC.

The rearrangement links TRBV7-3 to TRBJ1-5; no clear D gene. V shed 5 bases and J shed 5 bases, with 10 bases lying between them. The CDR3 runs 13 residues. CDR1 is SGHTA and CDR2 is FQGTGA in the germline V gene. CDR3: CASSVDGHQPQHF. In nucleotides, the CDR3 is TGTGCCAGCAGCGTGGACGGCCATCAGCCCCAGCATTTT. The complete variable domain, with remaining parts taken from reference TRBV7-3 and TRBJ1-5, reads GAGVSQTPSNKVTEKGKYVELRCDPISGHTALYWYRQSLGQGPEFLIYFQGTGAADDSGLPNDRFFAVRPEGSVSTLKIQRTERGDSAVYLCASSVDGHQPQHFGDGTRLSIL.

The gene calls are TRBV5-4 and TRBJ1-2; D is unclear. Trimming stripped 0 bases from V and 8 bases from J, with 17 bases between. The germline CDR1 and CDR2 sequences are SGHNT and YYREEE (reference sequence). This CDR3 region has 15 residues. CDR3 protein: CASSLDPSWSGGYTF. The DNA for the CDR3 is TGTGCCAGCAGCTTGGACCCCTCATGGTCGGGGGGCTACACCTTC.

V and J are TRBV5-1 and TRBJ2-1; possible D gene TRBD2, 6 bases. The V and J ends lost 0 bases and 11 bases respectively, with 12 bases between them. CDR3 length equals 13 residues. The germline V gene has CDR1 SGHRS and CDR2 YFSETQ. DNA of the CDR3: TGCGCCAGCAGCTTGGGACTAGGCCAGAAGCAGTTCTTC. It codes for CASSLGLGQKQFF.